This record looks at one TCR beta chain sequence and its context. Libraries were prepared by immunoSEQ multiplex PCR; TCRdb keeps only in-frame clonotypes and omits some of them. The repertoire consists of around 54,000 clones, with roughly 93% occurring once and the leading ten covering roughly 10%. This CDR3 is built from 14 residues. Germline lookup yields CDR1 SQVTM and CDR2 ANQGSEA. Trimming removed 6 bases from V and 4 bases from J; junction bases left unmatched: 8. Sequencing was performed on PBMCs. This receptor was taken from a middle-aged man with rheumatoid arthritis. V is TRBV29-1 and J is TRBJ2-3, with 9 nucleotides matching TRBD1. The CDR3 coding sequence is TGCAGCGTGGCGGGACAGGGCTTGGCAGATACGCAGTATTTT. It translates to CSVAGQGLADTQYF.